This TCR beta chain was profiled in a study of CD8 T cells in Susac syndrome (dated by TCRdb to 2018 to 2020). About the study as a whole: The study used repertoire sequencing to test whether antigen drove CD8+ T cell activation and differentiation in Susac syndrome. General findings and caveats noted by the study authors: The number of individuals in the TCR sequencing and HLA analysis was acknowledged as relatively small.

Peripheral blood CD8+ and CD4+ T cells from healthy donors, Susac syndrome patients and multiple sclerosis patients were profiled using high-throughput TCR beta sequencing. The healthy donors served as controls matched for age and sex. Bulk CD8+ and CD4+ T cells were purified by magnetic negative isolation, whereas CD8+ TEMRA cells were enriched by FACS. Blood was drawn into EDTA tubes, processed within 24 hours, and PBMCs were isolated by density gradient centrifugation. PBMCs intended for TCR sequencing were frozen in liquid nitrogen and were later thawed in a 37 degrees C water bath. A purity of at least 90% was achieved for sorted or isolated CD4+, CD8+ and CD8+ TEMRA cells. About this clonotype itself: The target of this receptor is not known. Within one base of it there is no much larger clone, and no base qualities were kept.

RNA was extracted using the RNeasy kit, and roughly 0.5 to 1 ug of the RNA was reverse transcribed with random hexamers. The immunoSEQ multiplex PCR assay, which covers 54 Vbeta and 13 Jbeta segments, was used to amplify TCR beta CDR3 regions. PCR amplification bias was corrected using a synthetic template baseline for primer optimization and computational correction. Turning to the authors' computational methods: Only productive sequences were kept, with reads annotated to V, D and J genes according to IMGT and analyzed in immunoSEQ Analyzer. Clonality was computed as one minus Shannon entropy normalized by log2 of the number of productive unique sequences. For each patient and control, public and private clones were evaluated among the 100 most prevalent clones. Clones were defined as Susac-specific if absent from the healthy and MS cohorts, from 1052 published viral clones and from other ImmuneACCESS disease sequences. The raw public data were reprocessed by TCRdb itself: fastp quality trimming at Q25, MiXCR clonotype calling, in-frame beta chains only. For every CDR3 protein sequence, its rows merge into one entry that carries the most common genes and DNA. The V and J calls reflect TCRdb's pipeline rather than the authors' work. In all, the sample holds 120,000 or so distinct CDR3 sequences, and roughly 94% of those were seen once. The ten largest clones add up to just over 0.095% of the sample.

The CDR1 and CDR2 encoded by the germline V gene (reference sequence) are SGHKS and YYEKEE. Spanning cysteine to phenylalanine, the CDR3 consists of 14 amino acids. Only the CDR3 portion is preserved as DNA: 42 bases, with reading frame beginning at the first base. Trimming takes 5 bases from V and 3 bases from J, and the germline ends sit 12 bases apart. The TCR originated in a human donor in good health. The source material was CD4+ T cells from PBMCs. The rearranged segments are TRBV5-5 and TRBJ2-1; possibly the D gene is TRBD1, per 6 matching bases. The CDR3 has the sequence CASSRQVNYNEQFF. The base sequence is TGTGCCAGCAGTCGACAGGTCAACTACAATGAGCAGTTCTTC.